This passage covers 11 T cell receptor beta chains from one sample sequenced in a study of T cells in localized non-small cell lung cancer. Profiling relied on immunoSEQ multiplex PCR, and the TCRdb table lists in-frame clones only, not all of them. Seen here are some 8,200 clones, roughly three fifths observed once, and the top ten hold under 8%. The sample here was lymph node tissue, taken before any cancer treatment. These receptors came from a male donor older than 55 with stage I squamous cell lung carcinoma.

The chain joins TRBV2 to TRBJ1-4, with D perhaps matching TRBD1 (6 bases). The CDR3 is 15 amino acids. CDR1 and CDR2 (germline): SNHLY, FYNNEI. Trimming took 1 base from V and 7 from J, leaving 13 bases between them. For the CDR3, the DNA is TGTGCCAGCAGTGAAGGTTGGGGGGGGCGTGAAAAACTGTTTTTT. This codes for CASSEGWGGREKLFF.

This clone appeared a few times. The chain has TRBV11-3 and TRBJ1-1; 7 nucleotides line up with TRBD1. The CDR3 covers 15 residues. The junction had 6 bases not matched to a gene; V was cut back by 5 bases and J by 0 bases. Germline CDR1 is SGHNT and CDR2 is YENEEA. For the CDR3, the DNA is TGTGCCAGCAGCATTCAGGGGGAAGTGAACACTGAAGCTTTCTTT. It translates to CASSIQGEVNTEAFF. The complete variable domain, with remaining parts taken from reference TRBV11-3 and TRBJ1-1, reads EAGVVQSPRYKIIEKKQPVAFWCNPISGHNTLYWYLQNLGQGPELLIRYENEEAVDDSQLPKDRFSAERLKGVDSTLKIQPAELGDSAVYLCASSIQGEVNTEAFFGQGTRLTVV.

This clone was detected a few times. The chain uses TRBV2 and TRBJ2-1; 8 bases line up with TRBD1. Looked up from germline, CDR1 is SNHLY and CDR2 is FYNNEI. V shed 5 bases and J 0 bases; nucleotides not matched to a gene: 3. The CDR3 totals 15 residues. The CDR3, as DNA: TGTGCCAGCAGTTACAGGGGGGACTCCTACAATGAGCAGTTCTTC. Translation gives CASSYRGDSYNEQFF.

This clone was observed a handful of times. This chain uses TRBV1 with TRBJ2-1; TRBD1 is the table's D call, not checked against the DNA. TRBV1 corresponds to a pseudogene. This CDR3 region has 15 residues. CDR3: CASSQDPDSQNEQFF. The CDR3 DNA reads TGCGCCAGCAGCCAAGACCCGGACAGTCAGAATGAGCAGTTCTTC.

This chain links TRBV6-8 with TRBJ2-7; 8 bases agree with TRBD1. Trimming at V came to 7 bases and at J to 2 bases, leaving 7 bases not matched to a gene. This CDR3 spans 14 amino acids. Per germline, CDR1 MNHGY and CDR2 SAAAGT. Written as DNA, the CDR3 is TGTGCCAGCACCAAGACAGGGGTAGCCTACGAGCAGTACTTC. This encodes CASTKTGVAYEQYF.

This clone was detected a few times. This chain connects TRBV6-8 to TRBJ1-1, with 7 positions matching TRBD1. V was pared by 6 bases and J by 8 bases, with 6 bases of the junction left unmatched. Germline V CDR1 and CDR2: MNHGY, SAAAGT. This CDR3 has 12 amino acids. CDR3 nucleotides: TGTGCCAGCAGAAGGGGACAGAAGGAAGCTTTCTTT. As protein: CASRRGQKEAFF.

The genes are TRBV28 and TRBJ2-5; D remains unclear. Germline V gene data show CDR1 as MDHEN and CDR2 as SYDVKM. The CDR3 loop spans 12 amino acids. V lost 4 bases and J 4 bases, leaving 7 bases between the germline ends. CDR3 sequence (DNA): TGTGCCAGCAGTTCGGACCGAGAGACCCAGTACTTC. This translates into CASSSDRETQYF.

The rearrangement links TRBV6-8 to TRBJ1-5; tentatively, D is TRBD1 (5 bases). The CDR3 is made up of 13 amino acids. Germline V gene data show CDR1 as MNHGY and CDR2 as SAAAGT. V was clipped by 2 bases and J by 7 bases, with 9 bases between them. CDR3 sequence: CASSYRGGQPQHF. In DNA form, the CDR3 reads TGTGCCAGCAGTTACAGGGGCGGGCAGCCCCAGCATTTT.

The V gene is TRBV10-2, the J gene TRBJ2-5; TRBD1 matches at 10 bases. Germline CDR1 reads WSHSY; CDR2 reads SAAADI. CDR3 length equals 14 residues. The trim removed 6 bases at V and 10 bases at J, leaving 11 bases unmatched. CDR3 amino acids: CASSYNDRGQGQYF. The CDR3 DNA follows: TGCGCCAGCAGCTATAACGACAGGGGGCAGGGCCAGTACTTC.

This clone was counted only a few times. The J gene is TRBJ2-7, the V gene TRBV18; 9 positions agree with TRBD2. The CDR3 length is 14 residues. Germline trimming cut 4 bases from V and 4 bases from J; bases unmatched to any gene: 5. Germline loops: CDR1 KGHSH, CDR2 LQKENI. The CDR3 loop reads CASSQTSGPYEQYF. The CDR3 DNA is TGTGCCAGCTCACAAACTAGCGGGCCTTACGAGCAGTACTTC. The entire variable domain, with the rest obtained from reference TRBV18 and TRBJ2-7, is as follows: NAGVMQNPRHLVRRRGQEARLRCSPMKGHSHVYWYRQLPEEGLKFMVYLQKENIIDESGMPKERFSAEFPKEGPSILRIQQVVRGDSAAYFCASSQTSGPYEQYFGPGTRLTVT.

V is TRBV18 and J is TRBJ1-1, with a possible D match to TRBD1 (6 bases). The V end was cut by 6 bases, the J end by 11 bases, with 19 bases between. This CDR3 is built from 13 residues. Per the germline V gene, CDR1 is KGHSH and CDR2 is LQKENI. The CDR3 sequence is CASSEQRGGEAFF. The DNA of the CDR3 is TGTGCCAGCTCCGAACAAAGGGGGGGTGAGGCTTTCTTT.